This T cell receptor beta chain was observed in a study of type 1 regulatory T cells. About the research overall: T-allo10 is a Tr1-enriched, alloantigen-specific CD4 T cell product made in vitro.

This CDR3 is built from 14 residues. The V gene end was trimmed by 4 bases and the J gene end by 9 bases; junction bases not matched to a gene: 6. Germline assignment: CDR1 LGHNA and CDR2 YNFKEQ. As concerns this clonotype: Its antigen remains unknown.

Study-level points and caveats: Compared with non-type 1 regulatory T cells, type 1 regulatory T cells showed a more restricted TCR repertoire.

In TCRdb, the reads were re-called with MiXCR into one record per CDR3 protein. The table lists 65,000 to 80,000 distinct CDR3 sequences, around 21% of them singletons, with 7.5% to 8.5% in the top ten. The clonotype comes from a human donor in good health. Sequencing used cultured type 1 regulatory T (Tr1) cells, either the whole culture or a sorted fraction (not recorded which). The chain couples TRBV4-2 to TRBJ2-3; 11 nucleotides align to TRBD2. In DNA form, the CDR3 reads TGTGCCAGCAGCCCTATGACTAGCGGGAAGACGCAGTATTTT. Protein product: CASSPMTSGKTQYF.